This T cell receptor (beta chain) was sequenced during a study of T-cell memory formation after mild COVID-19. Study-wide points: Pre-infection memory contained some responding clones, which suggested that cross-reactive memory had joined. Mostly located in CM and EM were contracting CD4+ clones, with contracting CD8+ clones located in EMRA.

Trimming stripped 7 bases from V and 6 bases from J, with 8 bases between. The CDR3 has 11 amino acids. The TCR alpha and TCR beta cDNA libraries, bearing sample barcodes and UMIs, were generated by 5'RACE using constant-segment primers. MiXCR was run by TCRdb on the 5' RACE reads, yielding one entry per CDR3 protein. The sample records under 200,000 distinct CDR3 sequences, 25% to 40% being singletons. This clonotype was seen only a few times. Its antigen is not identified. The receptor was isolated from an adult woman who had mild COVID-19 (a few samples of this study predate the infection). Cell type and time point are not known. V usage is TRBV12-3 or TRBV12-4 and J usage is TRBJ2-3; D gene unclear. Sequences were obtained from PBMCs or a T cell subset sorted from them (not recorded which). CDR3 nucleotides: TGTGCCAGCACCCTCTCCGATACGCAGTATTTT. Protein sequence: CASTLSDTQYF.